One sample yielded the 17 T cell receptor beta chains listed below, sequenced in a study of cytomegalovirus exposure and HLA in healthy donors. The PCR made use of 60 Vbeta and 13 Jbeta primers. Clones were read by immunoSEQ multiplex PCR, and TCRdb kept only the in-frame ones, dropping some. The repertoire holds some 160,000 clones, with 84% as singletons. Sequences were obtained from PBMCs. Receptors originate from a man aged 45 to 65 in good health and CMV-seropositive.

The genes are TRBV7-9 and TRBJ1-1; weak D call: TRBD1 (6 bases). Germline V gives CDR1 SEHNR, CDR2 FQNEAQ (reference sequence). The length of the CDR3 is 12 residues. The V gene lost 11 bases and the J gene lost 8 bases, with 18 bases spanning the gap. The CDR3 protein is CAVQGRGLEAFF. CDR3 sequence (DNA): TGTGCCGTACAGGGAAGGGGATTGGAAGCTTTCTTT.

V usage is TRBV19 and J usage is TRBJ2-2; 7 positions match TRBD1. The CDR3 is 14 residues long. Germline V gene sequence: CDR1 LNHDA, CDR2 SQIVND (reference sequence). Unmatched junction bases numbered 5, after V lost 10 bases and J lost 0 bases. CDR3 loop: CATLTGANTGELFF. For the CDR3, the DNA is TGTGCCACCCTCACAGGGGCGAACACCGGGGAGCTGTTTTTT.

This chain joins TRBV9 and TRBJ2-3, with 13 nucleotides matching TRBD2. The CDR3 covers 16 residues. The V and J ends lost 3 bases and 2 bases, in that order; junction bases with no gene match: 3. CDR1 and CDR2 from the germline V gene are SGDLS and YYNGEE. CDR3 in DNA: TGTGCCAGCAGCGGCGGGACTAGCGGGGACACAGATACGCAGTATTTT. It translates to CASSGGTSGDTDTQYF.

The chain combines TRBV9 with TRBJ1-5; 10 bases align to TRBD1. This CDR3 region has 14 residues. Trimming removed 3 bases from V and 7 bases from J; junction bases left unmatched: 4. Germline V gene sequence: CDR1 SGDLS, CDR2 YYNGEE. The CDR3 sequence: CASSGGQGSQPQHF. Written as DNA, the CDR3 is TGTGCCAGCAGCGGGGGACAGGGGAGCCAGCCCCAGCATTTT.

The chain is built from TRBV11-3 and TRBJ1-1; the D is unclear. Trimming took off 3 bases at V and 4 bases at J, with 12 bases between the two ends. CDR3 length equals 14 residues. Germline values: CDR1 SGHNT, CDR2 YENEEA. CDR3 DNA sequence: TGTGCCAGCAGCTTTACGGGGATTGGCACTGAAGCTTTCTTT. This sequence encodes CASSFTGIGTEAFF. The full variable domain, its missing parts supplied by reference TRBV11-3 and TRBJ1-1, is EAGVVQSPRYKIIEKKQPVAFWCNPISGHNTLYWYLQNLGQGPELLIRYENEEAVDDSQLPKDRFSAERLKGVDSTLKIQPAELGDSAVYLCASSFTGIGTEAFFGQGTRLTVV.

The chain joins TRBV7-6 to TRBJ1-2, with D possibly TRBD1 on 6 matching bases. The V end lost 5 bases, the J end lost 7 bases, and 17 bases lay between the germline ends. This CDR3 has 14 residues. Germline V gene sequence: CDR1 SGHVS, CDR2 FNYEAQ. The CDR3, as DNA: TGTGCCAGCAGCAAAGAAGGGGGAATCGGTGGCTACACCTTC. It yields the protein CASSKEGGIGGYTF.

The gene calls are TRBV19 and TRBJ1-3, with D tentatively TRBD1 (5 bases). Germline V gene lookup returns CDR1 LNHDA and CDR2 SQIVND (reference sequence). Trimming removed 3 bases at V and 9 bases at J, with 15 bases between. The CDR3 spans 14 residues. The CDR3 sequence is CASSMGGTIGTIYF. The CDR3 nucleotides are TGTGCCAGTAGTATGGGGGGTACCATCGGCACCATATATTTT. Based on the CDR3 plus reference TRBV19 and TRBJ1-3, the full variable domain is DGGITQSPKYLFRKEGQNVTLSCEQNLNHDAMYWYRQDPGQGLRLIYYSQIVNDFQKGDIAEGYSVSREKKESFPLTVTSAQKNPTAFYLCASSMGGTIGTIYFGEGSWLTVV.

The chain links TRBV2 to TRBJ2-1, with 7 bases identical to TRBD1. Germline assignment: CDR1 SNHLY and CDR2 FYNNEI. The CDR3 is 15 amino acids. J lost 6 bases, V lost 6 bases, and 11 bases had no gene match. The CDR3 region is CASRPGQSDPNEQFF. The CDR3 nucleotides read TGTGCCAGCAGACCGGGACAGAGTGATCCCAATGAGCAGTTCTTC.

This chain links TRBV11-3 with TRBJ1-2; TRBD1 might be the D (5 bases). The CDR3 is 14 amino acids. V was cut by 2 bases and J by 0 bases, with 7 bases left in between. Germline V gene lookup returns CDR1 SGHNT and CDR2 YENEEA. CDR3 loop: CASSLSGSNYGYTF. DNA for the CDR3: TGTGCCAGCAGCTTATCAGGGTCTAACTATGGCTACACCTTC.

The rearrangement uses TRBV15 and TRBJ2-7; D uncertain. V lost 2 bases, J lost 6 bases, and 11 bases lay in between. The CDR3 consists of 13 residues. Germline V CDR1 and CDR2: LNHNV, YYDKDF (reference sequence). The CDR3 sequence: CATSRSPVIEQYF. CDR3 bases: TGTGCCACCAGCAGATCCCCAGTGATCGAGCAGTACTTC.

Worth noting for this clone: The same CDR3 also results from other DNA sequences found in this sample. This chain joins TRBV9 and TRBJ2-3, with D maybe TRBD2 (5 bases). V lost 6 bases and J 2 bases, leaving 16 bases between the germline ends. Germline CDR1 SGDLS, CDR2 YYNGEE. CDR3 length equals 15 residues. CDR3 protein: CASTRLGSLTDTQYF. For the CDR3, the DNA is TGTGCCAGCACCCGGTTGGGGAGTCTCACAGATACGCAGTATTTT.

The chain joins TRBV18 to TRBJ2-7; unclear D gene. There are 14 residues in the CDR3. CDR1 is KGHSH, CDR2 LQKENI, per germline. Here the CDR3 DNA reads TGTGCCAACTCACCCGACTCGTCTTATAGCGAGCAGTACGTC. Translating gives CANSPDSSYSEQYV.

The rearrangement joins TRBV6-1 to TRBJ2-1; 11 nucleotides agree with TRBD2. The CDR3 sequence is 11 residues long. V lost 5 bases, J lost 15 bases, and 3 bases stayed unmatched. Germline assignment: CDR1 MNHNS and CDR2 SASEGT. CDR3 nucleotides: TGTGCCAGCAGTCTAGCGGGAGGATGGTTCTTC. Its translation: CASSLAGGWFF.

The chain is built from TRBV6-1 and TRBJ1-1, with TRBD1 as a possible D gene (5 bases). CDR1 is MNHNS and CDR2 is SASEGT in the germline V gene. Trimming removed 6 bases from V and 0 bases from J, with 5 bases in between. The CDR3 extends over 12 amino acids. The CDR3 bases are TGTGCCAGCAGGACAGTGAACACTGAAGCTTTCTTT. Protein product: CASRTVNTEAFF.

This clone has a single count. This sequence joins TRBV10-1 and TRBJ2-1; 11 nucleotides match TRBD2. Unmatched junction bases numbered 16, after V lost 3 bases and J lost 6 bases. Germline V CDR1 and CDR2: WNHNN, SYGVQD (reference sequence). The CDR3 consists of 19 residues. The CDR3 spells CASSETVLAGEHVSNEQFF. CDR3 nucleotide sequence: TGCGCCAGCAGTGAAACGGTACTAGCGGGAGAACATGTTAGCAATGAGCAGTTCTTC.

The V and J genes are TRBV7-2 and TRBJ1-1; tentative D call: TRBD1 (6 bases). Germline CDR1 SGHTA, CDR2 FQGNSA. Between the trimmed V and J ends, which lost 8 bases and 1 base, there was a span of 11 bases. This CDR3 comprises 13 residues. This CDR3 reads CASAGGANTEAFF. The CDR3 DNA is TGTGCCAGCGCGGGGGGGGCGAACACTGAAGCTTTCTTT.

The chain uses TRBV5-1 and TRBJ2-2; TRBD1 matches 10 bases. Germline V gene lookup returns CDR1 SGHRS and CDR2 YFSETQ. After removal of 3 bases from V and 4 bases from J, the junction contained 6 bases not matched to a gene. The CDR3 is made up of 16 amino acids. CDR3 loop: CASSSDRTGGTGELFF. The DNA of the CDR3 is TGCGCCAGCAGCTCAGACCGGACAGGGGGCACCGGGGAGCTGTTTTTT.